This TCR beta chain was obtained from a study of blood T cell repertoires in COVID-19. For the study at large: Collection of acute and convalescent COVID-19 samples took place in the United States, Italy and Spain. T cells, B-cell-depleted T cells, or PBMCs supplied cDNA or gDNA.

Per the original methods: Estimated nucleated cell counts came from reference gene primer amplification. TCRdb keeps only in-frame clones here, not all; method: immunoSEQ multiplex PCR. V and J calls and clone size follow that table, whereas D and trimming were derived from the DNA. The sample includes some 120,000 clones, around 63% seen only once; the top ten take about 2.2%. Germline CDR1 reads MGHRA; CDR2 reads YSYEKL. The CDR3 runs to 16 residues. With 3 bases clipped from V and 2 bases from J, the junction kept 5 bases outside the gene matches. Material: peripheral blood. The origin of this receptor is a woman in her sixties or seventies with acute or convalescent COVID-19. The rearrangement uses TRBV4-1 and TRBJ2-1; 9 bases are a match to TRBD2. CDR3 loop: CASSQTLAGTYNEQFF. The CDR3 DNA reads TGCGCCAGCAGCCAGACCCTAGCGGGAACCTACAATGAGCAGTTCTTC.